The rows below give T cell receptor beta chains drawn from one sample of a study of monozygotic twins with inflammatory bowel disease. TCRdb re-called the 5' RACE reads; one entry per CDR3 protein, DNA not given. Across a few hundred thousand distinct CDR3 sequences, the top ten clones capture roughly 2.6% of the sample. The specimen sequenced was blood. The origin of the receptors is a human donor with ulcerative colitis or Crohn's disease, or a healthy co-twin of an affected twin (not recorded which). Each CDR3 is given with its conserved first and last residue.

v_call,cdr3_length,j_call,cdr3_aa
TRBV19,14,TRBJ2-7,CASSIVQGADEQYF
TRBV6-2/TRBV6-3,14,TRBJ2-6,CASSYNSGANVLTF
TRBV5-1,15,TRBJ1-2,CASSFDGTGDYGYTF
TRBV5-4,13,TRBJ1-5,CASSPDSGSPQHF
TRBV6-1,15,TRBJ1-2,CASNPSGQALRGYTF
TRBV24-1,13,TRBJ1-5,CATSDRTANPQHF
TRBV6-1,14,TRBJ2-7,CASLLDREVYEQYF
TRBV5-1,13,TRBJ1-6,CASSLYKNSPLHF
TRBV2,15,TRBJ2-7,CASRPLTSGSTVQYF
TRBV7-2,15,TRBJ2-1,CASSLGLYSYNEQFF
TRBV12-3/TRBV12-4,13,TRBJ1-1,CASINRGSTEAFF
TRBV27,15,TRBJ2-3,CASSSIQTSTDTQYF
TRBV20-1,15,TRBJ1-5,CSARVRQPGQLPQHF
TRBV4-1,14,TRBJ2-7,CASSHAVGASEQYF
TRBV18,16,TRBJ2-7,CASSLALLTGPYEQYF
TRBV28,15,TRBJ1-6,CASSLWASGNSPLHF
TRBV20-1,13,TRBJ1-1,CSAIQASNTEAFF
TRBV20-1,14,TRBJ2-7,CSATKGGISYEQYF
TRBV5-1,14,TRBJ2-7,CASSLEVETYEQYF
TRBV3-1,12,TRBJ2-1,CASSHDWRELFF
TRBV4-3,15,TRBJ1-6,CASSQETRLNSPLHF
TRBV12-3/TRBV12-4,16,TRBJ2-7,CASSPFLGQMTYEQYF
TRBV5-1,14,TRBJ1-1,CASSLDGQNTEAFF
TRBV6-1,16,TRBJ2-3,CASSPQLAGGEDTQYF
TRBV5-1,15,TRBJ2-2,CASSSNLQGPGELFF
TRBV6-2/TRBV6-3,14,TRBJ2-5,CASVSSGGGETQYF
TRBV5-5,15,TRBJ1-2,CASSLVGTGGDGYTF
TRBV20-1,14,TRBJ1-5,CSAREPGGRTPQHF
TRBV4-3,14,TRBJ2-7,CASSQGGTGGKQYF
TRBV12-3/TRBV12-4,15,TRBJ1-6,CASSLELGLYSPLHF
TRBV15,14,TRBJ2-3,CATSRGGERDTQYF